Below, 3 T cell receptor beta chains from the same sample are listed, as sequenced in a study of T cells in Graves' hyperthyroidism and ophthalmopathy. Researchers amplified the TCR beta CDR3 regions from RNA transcripts. A first-round RT-PCR of the TCR CDR3 used the HTBI primer set. In TCRdb, the multiplex PCR reads were re-called with MiXCR into one record per CDR3 protein. This table has 370,000 or so distinct CDR3 sequences, 13% appearing once. Material: blood. The source is a man between 25 and 39 years old with Graves' hyperthyroidism that later progressed to Graves' ophthalmopathy.

This clonotype was observed many times. V and J are TRBV10-3 and TRBJ2-7; 9 positions agree with TRBD1. The V gene's germline CDR1 is ENHRY and CDR2 SYGVKD. The CDR3 consists of 16 residues. Unmatched junction bases numbered 14, after V lost 5 bases and J lost 6 bases. The DNA of the CDR3 is TGTGCCATCAGTTTGCCTTCCGGGACAGGGAACGGCGAGCAGTACTTC. Its protein product is CAISLPSGTGNGEQYF.

This rearrangement joins TRBV6-5 to TRBJ1-5; TRBD1 matches 7 bases. The CDR3 spans 16 residues. The germline CDR1 and CDR2 sequences are MNHEY and SVGAGI. J was trimmed by 1 base and V by 1 base; bases with no gene match: 4. For the CDR3, the DNA is TGTGCCAGCAGTTACTACCGGGACAGCAGCAATCAGCCCCAGCATTTT. Translating it yields CASSYYRDSSNQPQHF.

Concerning this clonotype: A much larger clone sits a single nucleotide away, making a read error possible. The V gene is TRBV9, the J gene TRBJ2-5; 15 nucleotides match TRBD2. V lost 3 bases, J lost 6 bases, and 18 bases stayed unmatched. The CDR3 has 20 residues. Germline assignment: CDR1 SGDLS and CDR2 YYNGEE. Here the CDR3 DNA reads TGTGCCAGCAGCGCCCGAGGACTAGCGGGGGGGCGAGGCCCGCAACAGACCCAGTACTTC. Translated: CASSARGLAGGRGPQQTQYF.